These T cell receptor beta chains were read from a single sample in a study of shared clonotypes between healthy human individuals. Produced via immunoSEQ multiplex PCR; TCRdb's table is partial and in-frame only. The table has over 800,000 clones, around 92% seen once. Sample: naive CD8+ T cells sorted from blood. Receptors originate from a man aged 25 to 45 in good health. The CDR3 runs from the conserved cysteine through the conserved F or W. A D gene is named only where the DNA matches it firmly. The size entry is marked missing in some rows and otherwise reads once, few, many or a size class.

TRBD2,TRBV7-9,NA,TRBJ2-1,CASSFPAGGGNEQFF,TGTGCCAGCAGCTTCCCAGCGGGAGGGGGTAATGAGCAGTTCTTC
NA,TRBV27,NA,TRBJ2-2,CASSYPYTGELFF,TGTGCCAGCAGTTACCCCTACACCGGGGAGCTGTTTTTT
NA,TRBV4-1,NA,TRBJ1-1,CASSVPAVGGITEAFF,TGCGCCAGCAGCGTGCCCGCCGTCGGAGGGATCACTGAAGCTTTCTTT
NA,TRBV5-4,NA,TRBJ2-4,CASSPGGVFENIQYF,TGTGCCAGCAGCCCTGGAGGTGTCTTCGAAAACATTCAGTACTTC
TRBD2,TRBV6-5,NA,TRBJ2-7,CASSYSGSGRAYEQYF,TGTGCCAGCAGTTACTCAGGTAGCGGGCGAGCCTACGAGCAGTACTTC
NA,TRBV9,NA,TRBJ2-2,CASSTRLGPNTGELFF,TGTGCCAGCAGCACCCGGCTGGGGCCAAACACCGGGGAGCTGTTTTTT
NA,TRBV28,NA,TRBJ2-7,CASSPRVSYEQYF,TGTGCCAGCAGCCCCAGAGTCTCCTACGAGCAGTACTTC
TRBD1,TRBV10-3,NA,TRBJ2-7,CAISEGTGEAYEQYF,TGTGCCATCAGTGAAGGGACAGGTGAAGCCTACGAGCAGTACTTC
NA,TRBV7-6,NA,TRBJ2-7,CASSLAMSTYEQYF,TGTGCCAGCAGCTTAGCGATGTCTACCTACGAGCAGTACTTC
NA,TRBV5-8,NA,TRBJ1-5,CASRDSQASNQPQHF,TGTGCCAGCAGGGACTCCCAAGCCAGCAATCAGCCCCAGCATTTT
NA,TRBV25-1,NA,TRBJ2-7,CASSDNRQYF,TGTGCCAGCAGTGACAACAGGCAGTACTTC
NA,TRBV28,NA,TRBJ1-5,CASSSGYSNQPQHF,TGTGCCAGCAGTTCTGGATATAGCAATCAGCCCCAGCATTTT
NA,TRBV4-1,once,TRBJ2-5,CASSQAGETQYF,TGCGCCAGCAGCCAAGCTGGGGAGACCCAGTACTTC
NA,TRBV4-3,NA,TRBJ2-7,CASSQDRGYEQYF,TGCGCCAGCAGCCAAGATCGAGGGTACGAGCAGTACTTC
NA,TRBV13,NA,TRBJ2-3,CASSHDWTSTDTQYF,TGTGCCAGCAGCCACGACTGGACATCCACAGATACGCAGTATTTT
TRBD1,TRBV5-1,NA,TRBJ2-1,CASSLGTGGYNEQFF,TGCGCCAGCAGCTTGGGGACAGGGGGGTACAATGAGCAGTTCTTC
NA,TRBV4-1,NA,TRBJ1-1,CASSHPLNTEAFF,TGCGCCAGCAGCCACCCCCTGAACACTGAAGCTTTCTTT
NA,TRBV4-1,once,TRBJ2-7,CASSQLGQSYEQYF,TGCGCCAGCAGCCAATTGGGCCAATCCTACGAGCAGTACTTC
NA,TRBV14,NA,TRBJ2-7,CASSRTYEQYF,TGTGCCAGCAGCCGTACTTACGAGCAGTACTTC
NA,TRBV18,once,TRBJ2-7,CASSPEGQGGYEQYF,TGTGCCAGCTCACCTGAGGGGCAGGGTGGCTACGAGCAGTACTTC
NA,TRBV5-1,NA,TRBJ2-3,CASSFGTASTDTQYF,TGCGCCAGCAGCTTTGGTACAGCTAGCACAGATACGCAGTATTTT
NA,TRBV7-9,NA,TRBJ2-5,CASSHAGGGETQYF,TGTGCCAGCAGCCACGCTGGAGGGGGAGAGACCCAGTACTTC
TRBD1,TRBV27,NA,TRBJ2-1,CASSRQGVSSYNEQFF,TGTGCCAGCAGTCGACAGGGGGTGAGCTCCTACAATGAGCAGTTCTTC
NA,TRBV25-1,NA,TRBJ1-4,CASPGMDNEKLFF,TGTGCCAGCCCGGGTATGGATAATGAAAAACTGTTTTTT
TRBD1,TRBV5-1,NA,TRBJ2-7,CASSTGTGVLLYEQYF,TGCGCCAGCAGCACTGGGACAGGCGTACTTCTCTACGAGCAGTACTTC
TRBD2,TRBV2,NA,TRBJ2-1,CASSEELAGFNEQFF,TGTGCCAGCAGTGAGGAACTAGCGGGATTTAATGAGCAGTTCTTC
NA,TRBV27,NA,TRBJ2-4,CASSPRTSKNIQYF,TGTGCCAGCAGTCCGCGGACAAGCAAAAACATTCAGTACTTC
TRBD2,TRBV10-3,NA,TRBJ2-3,CAIGRAPTDTQYF,TGTGCCATCGGGAGGGCCCCGACAGATACGCAGTATTTT
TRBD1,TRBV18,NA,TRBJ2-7,CASSPKDREVPQNEQYF,TGTGCCAGCTCACCGAAGGACAGGGAGGTCCCCCAAAACGAGCAGTACTTC
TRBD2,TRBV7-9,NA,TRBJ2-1,CASSLASSGRAGFDEQFF,TGTGCCAGCAGCTTAGCGTCCAGCGGGAGGGCTGGGTTCGATGAGCAGTTCTTC
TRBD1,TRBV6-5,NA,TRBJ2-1,CASSQTGNEQFF,TGTGCCAGCAGCCAGACAGGGAATGAGCAGTTCTTC
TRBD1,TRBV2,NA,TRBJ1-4,CASRTTGSANEKLFF,TGTGCCAGCAGGACGACAGGGTCGGCTAATGAAAAACTGTTTTTT
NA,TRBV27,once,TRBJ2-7,CASSPYPTRTLSYEQYF,TGTGCCAGCAGTCCATACCCCACCCGGACACTATCCTACGAGCAGTACTTC
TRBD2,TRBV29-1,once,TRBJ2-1,CSPAKAGDNEQFF,TGCAGCCCTGCGAAGGCGGGAGACAATGAGCAGTTCTTC
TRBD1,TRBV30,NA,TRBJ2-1,CAIEGQGKNEQFF,TGTGCCATAGAAGGACAGGGGAAGAATGAGCAGTTCTTC
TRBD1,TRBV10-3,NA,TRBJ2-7,CAIREGTGGHGQYF,TGTGCCATCAGGGAGGGGACAGGGGGACACGGGCAGTACTTC
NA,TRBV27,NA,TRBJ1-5,CASSLANSNQPQHF,TGTGCCAGCAGTTTAGCGAACAGTAATCAGCCCCAGCATTTT